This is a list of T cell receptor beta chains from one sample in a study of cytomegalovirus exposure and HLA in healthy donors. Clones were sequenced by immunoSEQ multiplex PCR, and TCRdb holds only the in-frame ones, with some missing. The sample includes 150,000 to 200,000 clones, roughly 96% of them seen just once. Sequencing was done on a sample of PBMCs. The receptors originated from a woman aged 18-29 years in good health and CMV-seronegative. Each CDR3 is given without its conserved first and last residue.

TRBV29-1	SVADRAAAVANYGYT
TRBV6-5	ASSPNRGRAGELF
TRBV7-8	ASTPGGAGTNYGYT
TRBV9	ASSVGQGQPQH
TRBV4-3	ASSQEFTDYGYT
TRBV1	TSSQDGDRFRNLRGYGYT
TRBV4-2	ASSQDTAGGPREQY
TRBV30	AWTPSWLAGTDTQY
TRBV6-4	ASSDTWTGQQF
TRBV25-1	ASMGEQGSYNSPLH
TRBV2	ASSGGGPSYGYT
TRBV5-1	ASSLQGFDEQY
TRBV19	ASLRSLDRGHSEQF
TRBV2	ASSKTENTEAF
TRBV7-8	ASSFLADYEQY
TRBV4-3	ASSQGLETVYEQY
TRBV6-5	ASSSGGLGGNTIY